The source of this T cell receptor beta chain is a study of T cells in Graves' hyperthyroidism and ophthalmopathy. Study overall: Peripheral blood was acquired at first diagnosis, ahead of any therapy whatsoever.

Uncontrolled infection, other autoimmune disease, pregnancy or lactation disqualified patients from enrolment. General study findings and limits: Blood shared most expanded thyroid clonotypes above 0.001.

Amplification of TCR beta CDR3 regions was performed using RNA transcripts as template. Using the HTBI primer set, a first-round RT-PCR was run on the TCR CDR3. MiXCR, applied by TCRdb to the multiplex PCR reads, yields one record per CDR3 protein. The sample lists 490,000 or so distinct CDR3 sequences, around a fifth occurring once. About this clonotype itself: As yet, its antigen is unknown.

CDR3 length: 14 residues. V dropped 2 bases and J dropped 8; count of bases not matched to a gene: 6. Germline V gene data show CDR1 as SEHNR and CDR2 as FQNEAQ (reference sequence). Input material: blood. This receptor was taken from a woman aged 70 to 79 with Graves' ophthalmopathy. The rearrangement uses TRBV7-9 and TRBJ1-2; TRBD1 agrees at 9 bases. CDR3 coding DNA: TGTGCCAGCAGCTTACCCGGGACAGGGCACGGCTACACCTTC. It translates to CASSLPGTGHGYTF.